This T cell receptor beta chain was captured in a study of T-cell reconstitution after alpha-beta-depleted transplantation in children. Preparation of the TCRbeta library was carried out with unique molecular identifiers. TCRdb recomputed calls from the PCR reads with MiXCR, one row per CDR3 protein. In the table there are around 500,000 distinct CDR3 sequences, 20% to 25% of which are singletons. The material sequenced was PBMCs, mostly from graft donor cells, taken 360 days after TCRalphabeta/CD19-depleted stem cell transplant. The receptor's source is a boy less than two years old who had a stem cell transplant for acute myeloid leukemia, so the T cells may come from the graft donor.

The CDR3 sequence: CAISDLGRGYEQYF. In DNA form, the CDR3 reads TGTGCCATCAGTGATTTGGGCAGGGGCTACGAGCAGTACTTC. The chain employs TRBV10-3 and TRBJ2-7; TRBD1 might be the D (6 bases). V was pared by 3 bases and J by 3 bases, with 12 bases between. Germline assignment: CDR1 ENHRY and CDR2 SYGVKD. The CDR3 length is 14 residues.